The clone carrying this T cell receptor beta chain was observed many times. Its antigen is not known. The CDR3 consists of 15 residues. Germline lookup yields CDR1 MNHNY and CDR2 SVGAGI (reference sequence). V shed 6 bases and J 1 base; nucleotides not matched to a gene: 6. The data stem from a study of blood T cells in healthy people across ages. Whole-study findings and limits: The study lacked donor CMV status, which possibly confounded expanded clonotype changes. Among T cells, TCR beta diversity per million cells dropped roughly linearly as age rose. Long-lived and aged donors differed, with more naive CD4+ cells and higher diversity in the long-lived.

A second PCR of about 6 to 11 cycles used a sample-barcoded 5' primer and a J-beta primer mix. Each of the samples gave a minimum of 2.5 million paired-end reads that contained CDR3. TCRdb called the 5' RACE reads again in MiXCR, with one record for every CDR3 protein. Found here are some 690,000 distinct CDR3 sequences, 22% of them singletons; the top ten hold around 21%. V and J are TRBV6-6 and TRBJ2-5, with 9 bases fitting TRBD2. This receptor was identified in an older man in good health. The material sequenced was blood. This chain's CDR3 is CASSKGTSRQETQYF. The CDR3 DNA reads TGTGCCAGCAGCAAAGGGACTAGCCGCCAAGAGACCCAGTACTTC.